The 2 T cell receptor beta chains in this list originate from one sample, sequenced in a study of vaccination and CD4 T cells after COVID-19. Antigens for these TCRs are unknown. This sample's treatment: approximately 10-day PBMC culture with coronavirus spike peptide pools or control peptides (ViraFEST assay). The collection of CD4+ T cells from the unexposed donor took place before the COVID-19 pandemic (2011-2018). The Oncomine TCR Beta short-read assay was applied to DNA of cultured CD4+ T cells. Genomic DNA was isolated from cultured CD4+ T cells. Using its own MiXCR run on the PCR reads, TCRdb lists one record per CDR3 protein. The repertoire holds 11,000 or so distinct CDR3 sequences, 30% to 45% seen once, with 16% in the top ten. Sequencing was carried out using CD4+ T cells from blood, cultured in vitro. Source of these receptors: a human donor in good health.

The chain recombines TRBV20-1 with TRBJ1-1; the D gene is possibly TRBD1 (6 bases). V gave up 3 bases and J gave up 2 bases, with 13 bases separating them. CDR1 is DFQATT, CDR2 SNEGSKA, per germline (reference sequence). CDR3 length: 14 residues. The CDR3 loop reads CSASGQGSNTEAFF. Here the CDR3 DNA reads TGCAGTGCTAGTGGCCAGGGGAGCAACACTGAAGCTTTCTTT.

In this sample, this clonotype is medium-sized (0.01 to 0.1%). This chain joins TRBV27 and TRBJ1-1; D call uncertain. This CDR3 spans 14 amino acids. Germline V gene sequence: CDR1 MNHEY, CDR2 SMNVEV (reference sequence). V lost 5 bases to trimming and J lost 7 bases, with 17 bases between them. The CDR3 loop reads CASSPKGNVGEAFF. For the CDR3, the DNA is TGTGCCAGCAGTCCCAAGGGCAACGTCGGTGAAGCTTTCTTT.